The 27 T cell receptor beta chains below come from one sample, sequenced in a study of blood T cell repertoires in COVID-19. The assay was immunoSEQ multiplex PCR, and TCRdb's table has in-frame clones only and misses some. Among 150,000 to 200,000 clones listed, about 90% were seen once. The sample consisted of peripheral blood. The receptors shown here come from a man aged 55 to 70 with active or convalescent COVID-19.

For the CDR3, the DNA is TGCGCCAGCAGCCCTAGACAGGCTAATGAAAAACTGTTTTTT. Translating it yields CASSPRQANEKLFF. V is TRBV5-1 and J is TRBJ1-4; TRBD1 might be the D (6 bases). The germline CDR1 and CDR2 sequences are SGHRS and YFSETQ. The CDR3 covers 14 residues. The V end lost 4 bases, the J end lost 3 bases, and 10 bases lay between the germline ends.

The chain joins TRBV6-6 to TRBJ1-2; D perhaps matches TRBD1 (5 bases). There are 14 residues in the CDR3. V was pared by 5 bases and J by 4 bases, with 14 bases between. Germline CDR1 and CDR2: MNHNY and SVGAGI (reference sequence). CDR3 nucleotide sequence: TGTGCCAGCAGTGACCCACAGGTCCCCTATGGCTACACCTTC. Its protein product is CASSDPQVPYGYTF.

The chain couples TRBV14 to TRBJ2-3, with D unclear. Germline CDR1 SGHDN, CDR2 FVKESK. V was trimmed by 2 bases and J by 2 bases, leaving 8 bases between them. The CDR3 consists of 14 residues. In DNA form, the CDR3 reads TGTGCCAGCAGCCAAAAACAGTTCACAGATACGCAGTATTTT. Translated: CASSQKQFTDTQYF. Filled out from reference TRBV14 and TRBJ2-3, the complete variable domain reads EAGVTQFPSHSVIEKGQTVTLRCDPISGHDNLYWYRRVMGKEIKFLLHFVKESKQDESGMPNNRFLAERTGGTYSTLKVQPAELEDSGVYFCASSQKQFTDTQYFGPGTRLTVL.

The rearrangement uses TRBV7-2 and TRBJ1-3; D is unclear. Trimming stripped 5 bases from V and 4 bases from J, with 6 bases between. This CDR3 has 12 amino acids. Germline CDR1 is SGHTA and CDR2 is FQGNSA. The CDR3 loop is CASSPLGNTIYF. The CDR3 coding sequence is TGTGCCAGCAGCCCCCTCGGAAACACCATATATTTT.

V gene TRBV30 combines with J gene TRBJ2-2; D possibly corresponds to TRBD2 (6 bases). V was trimmed by 5 bases and J by 4 bases, leaving 20 bases between them. The CDR3 is 16 residues long. In germline, CDR1 is GTSNPN, CDR2 SVGIG (reference sequence). The CDR3, as DNA: TGTGCCTGGGCCTTGGAGGGCGCCCAGGGCACCGGGGAGCTGTTTTTT. This sequence encodes CAWALEGAQGTGELFF.

The gene calls are TRBV6-5 and TRBJ1-4; D is possibly TRBD1 (6 bases). The germline CDR1 and CDR2 sequences are MNHEY and SVGAGI. The germline V and J ends were trimmed by 2 bases and 3 bases, with 13 bases remaining between them. The CDR3 runs 16 residues. The CDR3 DNA is TGTGCCAGCAGTTACAGGACCGGGACACCTAATGAAAAACTGTTTTTT. This sequence encodes CASSYRTGTPNEKLFF.

The CDR3 protein is CASSLGLGDIQYF. Written as DNA, the CDR3 is TGTGCCAGCAGTTTGGGTCTAGGGGACATTCAGTACTTC. This sequence joins TRBV12-3 or TRBV12-4 and TRBJ2-4; D might be TRBD1 (5 bases). The CDR3 totals 13 residues. V was clipped by 3 bases and J by 8 bases, with 11 bases between them.

Comment on this clone: In the same sample, other DNA sequences code for this CDR3. The genes are TRBV15 and TRBJ2-5; 8 nucleotides match TRBD2. CDR1 is LNHNV and CDR2 is YYDKDF in the germline V gene (reference sequence). Trimming cost V 8 bases and J 4 bases; bases outside gene matches: 9. The CDR3 totals 14 residues. The DNA of the CDR3 is TGTGCCACCTCCCTACGGGGGGGCGGAGAGACCCAGTACTTC. Translation: CATSLRGGGETQYF.

The sample holds one count of this clone. The rearrangement joins TRBV5-1 to TRBJ1-6, with no clear D. The length of the CDR3 is 16 residues. CDR1 and CDR2 (germline): SGHRS, YFSETQ. The V end was cut by 0 bases, the J end by 6 bases, with 13 bases between. CDR3 amino acids: CASSLDGPGGNSPLHF. The CDR3 nucleotides read TGCGCCAGCAGCTTGGATGGGCCAGGTGGTAATTCACCCCTCCACTTT.

The chain recombines TRBV9 with TRBJ1-1, with D maybe TRBD1 (6 bases). The germline V gene has CDR1 SGDLS and CDR2 YYNGEE. This CDR3 has 13 residues. V dropped 0 bases and J dropped 5 bases, with 8 bases sitting between them. Here the CDR3 reads CASSVGTGTEAFF. The CDR3 nucleotides read TGTGCCAGCAGCGTAGGAACAGGGACTGAAGCTTTCTTT.

CDR3 amino acids: CASSPQGLGYGYTF. The CDR3, as DNA: TGTGCCAGTAGTCCACAGGGTTTGGGCTATGGCTACACCTTC. The chain carries TRBV19 and TRBJ1-2; perhaps TRBD1 as D (6 bases). Trimming took off 5 bases at V and 4 bases at J, with 14 bases between the two ends. CDR3 length equals 14 residues. Germline-derived CDR1 and CDR2 are LNHDA and SQIVND (reference sequence).

The chain recombines TRBV11-2 with TRBJ2-5, with TRBD2 matching over 9 bases. The CDR3 totals 15 residues. Germline values: CDR1 SGHAT, CDR2 FQNNGV. V trimming: 4 bases; J trimming: 4 bases; junction bases outside the gene matches: 7. The CDR3 reads CASSSAGGPGETQYF. The CDR3 DNA reads as TGTGCCAGCAGCTCCGCGGGGGGGCCGGGAGAGACCCAGTACTTC.

Remarks on this clone: This CDR3 fails to terminate in the conserved phenylalanine or tryptophan, so it likely reflects a read error. The DNA is omitted, as the CDR3 cannot be located on it reliably, and the CDR3 follows TCRdb's listing. The rearrangement joins TRBV6-5 to TRBJ2-7; the table gives TRBD1 as D, unverified against the DNA. The CDR3 has 13 residues if both end residues are counted. Germline assignment: CDR1 MNHEY and CDR2 SVGAGI. CDR3 residues: CASSYQGAGQSQS.

The V and J genes are TRBV12-5 and TRBJ1-1; D unclear. The germline CDR1 and CDR2 sequences are LGHNT and FRNRAP. This CDR3 is built from 12 residues. V lost 0 bases and J 11 bases, leaving 10 bases between the germline ends. The DNA for the CDR3 is TGTGCTAGTGGTTTGGTACCCCCTAGTGCTTTCTTT. Protein: CASGLVPPSAFF.

This chain joins TRBV18 and TRBJ1-6, with 8 bases fitting TRBD1. This CDR3 is built from 19 residues. Germline CDR1 KGHSH, CDR2 LQKENI. Unmatched junction bases numbered 14, after V lost 0 bases and J lost 7 bases. CDR3 DNA: TGTGCCAGCTCACCACCCGGACAGGGATTGAATGAAAAAAATTCACCCCTCCACTTT. This codes for CASSPPGQGLNEKNSPLHF.

The table lists this clone with a count of one. J is TRBJ1-1 and V is TRBV3-1 (or the pseudogene TRBV3-2); no clear D gene. Germline V lookup: CDR1 LGHDT, CDR2 YNNKEL (reference sequence). The CDR3 is 12 amino acids. Trimming removed 0 bases from V and 11 bases from J, with 10 bases in between. The CDR3 nucleotides read TGTGCCAGCAGCCAAGAGGGCAGAGGGGCTTTCTTT. It specifies CASSQEGRGAFF.

V and J are TRBV24-1 and TRBJ2-3; 13 bases agree with TRBD2. Germline CDR1 reads KGHDR; CDR2 reads SFDVKD. The CDR3 is 17 residues long. With V trimmed by 4 bases and J by 5 bases, 8 bases remained unmatched. The CDR3 here is CATSESTSGGARDTQYF. The DNA of the CDR3 is TGTGCCACCAGTGAATCAACTAGCGGGGGGGCCAGAGATACGCAGTATTTT.

This chain uses TRBV9 with TRBJ1-1; 8 bases align to TRBD1. The CDR3 consists of 13 residues. V lost 2 bases and J lost 11; bases outside the gene matches: 8. Germline V gene sequence: CDR1 SGDLS, CDR2 YYNGEE. CDR3 sequence (DNA): TGTGCCAGCAGCGTGGAGGCAGGGGGCCTGGCTTTCTTT. This sequence encodes CASSVEAGGLAFF.

Only a few counts were recorded for this clone. The chain carries TRBV10-2 and TRBJ1-2; 10 bases are shared with TRBD1. The germline V gene encodes CDR1 WSHSY and CDR2 SAAADI. CDR3 length: 13 residues. Trimming took 8 bases from V and 0 from J; bases not matched to a gene: 0. The CDR3 DNA sequence: TGCGCCAGCGGGACAGGGGCTAACTATGGCTACACCTTC. Encoded protein: CASGTGANYGYTF.

The chain couples TRBV25-1 to TRBJ1-4; D is uncertain. V was pared by 1 base and J by 6 bases, with 15 bases between. This CDR3 contains 16 residues. The germline V gene has CDR1 MGHDK and CDR2 SYGVNS. Here the CDR3 DNA reads TGTGCCAGCAGTGAATTAGAATGGACTCAGGATGAAAAACTGTTTTTT. Residues: CASSELEWTQDEKLFF.

The chain has TRBV7-8 and TRBJ2-7; possible D gene TRBD1, 5 bases. CDR3 length equals 16 residues. The V end was cut by 1 base, the J end by 2 bases, with 15 bases between. Per germline, CDR1 SGHVS and CDR2 FQNEAQ. DNA for the CDR3: TGTGCCAGCAGCTTAGGGAGAACAGGTCTCGCCTACGAGCAGTACTTC. It encodes CASSLGRTGLAYEQYF.

CDR3: CASSDTGGRAGYTF. In DNA form, the CDR3 reads TGTGCCAGTAGTGATACGGGGGGTCGCGCCGGCTACACCTTC. The chain links TRBV19 to TRBJ1-2; D is possibly TRBD1 (5 bases). The length of the CDR3 is 14 residues. Germline lookup yields CDR1 LNHDA and CDR2 SQIVND (reference sequence). The ends were cut back, 5 bases at V and 8 bases at J, with 18 bases in the middle. The variable domain in full, completed from reference TRBV19 and TRBJ1-2, reads DGGITQSPKYLFRKEGQNVTLSCEQNLNHDAMYWYRQDPGQGLRLIYYSQIVNDFQKGDIAEGYSVSREKKESFPLTVTSAQKNPTAFYLCASSDTGGRAGYTFGSGTRLTVV.

In this sample, this clone turned up a few times. J is TRBJ2-2 and V is TRBV3-1 (or the pseudogene TRBV3-2); a weak D match, TRBD2 (7 bases). Per the germline V gene, CDR1 is LGHDT and CDR2 is YNNKEL (reference sequence). The CDR3 has 13 residues. The V end was cut by 4 bases, the J end by 6 bases, with 9 bases between. CDR3 bases: TGTGCCAGCAGCCGAGGGGGGGCCGGGGAGCTGTTTTTT. It encodes CASSRGGAGELFF.

This chain uses TRBV30 with TRBJ2-1; D perhaps matches TRBD2 (6 bases). V lost 3 bases to trimming and J lost 0 bases, with 12 bases between them. The CDR3 consists of 15 residues. The germline gives CDR1 GTSNPN, CDR2 SVGIG (reference sequence). CDR3 nucleotides: TGTGCCTGGAGGCCCCGGGACTTCTCCTACAATGAGCAGTTCTTC. Protein product: CAWRPRDFSYNEQFF.

V and J are TRBV5-4 and TRBJ2-3, with D unclear. V gave up 5 bases and J gave up 2 bases, with 12 bases separating them. The CDR3 consists of 14 residues. The germline V gene has CDR1 SGHNT and CDR2 YYREEE (reference sequence). Written as DNA, the CDR3 is TGTGCCAGCAGTTTCACTATGACCACAGATACGCAGTATTTT. This translates into CASSFTMTTDTQYF.

This chain links TRBV5-1 with TRBJ1-2; 9 nucleotides line up with TRBD1. V shed 0 bases and J 6 bases; nucleotides not matched to a gene: 6. The germline V gene has CDR1 SGHRS and CDR2 YFSETQ. The CDR3 extends over 15 amino acids. CDR3 region: CASSLVQGAYDGYTF. CDR3 DNA sequence: TGCGCCAGCAGCTTGGTACAGGGGGCTTATGATGGCTACACCTTC.

This rearrangement joins TRBV7-9 to TRBJ2-3, with TRBD2 matching over 11 bases. V was pared by 3 bases and J by 3 bases, with 2 bases of the junction left unmatched. Per germline, CDR1 SEHNR and CDR2 FQNEAQ (reference sequence). The CDR3 consists of 15 residues. CDR3 in DNA: TGTGCCAGCAGCTTGACTAGCGGGGAAACAGATACGCAGTATTTT. As protein: CASSLTSGETDTQYF.